This record looks at one TCR beta chain sequence and its context. Sequencing was performed with immunoSEQ multiplex PCR; in TCRdb, only in-frame clones are kept and a portion is missing. The profile shows around 260,000 clones, 88% of them singletons. This sample is drawn from a study of blood T cell repertoires in COVID-19. CDR3 length equals 15 residues. The ends were cut back, 9 bases at V and 2 bases at J, with 20 bases in the middle. Germline V gives CDR1 WSHSY, CDR2 SAAADI. The receptor's source is a human donor in a cohort sampled during active COVID-19. The V and J genes are TRBV10-2 and TRBJ2-7; D might be TRBD2 (5 bases). Source material: peripheral blood. The DNA of the CDR3 is TGCGCCAGTAGAGGACTGGTTGGATACACCTACGAGCAGTACTTC. Protein product: CASRGLVGYTYEQYF.